The 15 T cell receptor beta chains presented below share a single source sample, sequenced in a study of OX40 agonist ivuxolimab in advanced cancers. Sequencing was performed with immunoSEQ multiplex PCR; in TCRdb, only in-frame clones are kept and a portion is missing. The table lists about 57,000 clones, approximately 83% of them singletons. The starting material was CD4+ or CD8+ T cells sorted from blood, obtained in a trial of the OX40 agonist ivuxolimab. The receptors were gathered from an adult with an advanced solid tumor such as melanoma, head and neck, liver or kidney cancer.

This clone was seen only once. The rearrangement uses TRBV14 and TRBJ1-6, with D uncertain. The V gene lost 3 bases and the J gene lost 9 bases, with 9 bases spanning the gap. CDR3 length: 13 amino acids. CDR1 and CDR2 from the germline V gene are SGHDN and FVKESK. The CDR3 bases are TGTGCCAGCAGCCAGCGGATCGGTTCACCCCTCCACTTT. It translates to CASSQRIGSPLHF.

The V and J genes are TRBV5-1 and TRBJ1-6; weak D call: TRBD1 (5 bases). This CDR3 has 15 amino acids. V was cut by 4 bases and J by 8 bases, with 16 bases left in between. From germline, CDR1 is SGHRS and CDR2 YFSETQ. CDR3 DNA sequence: TGCGCCAGCAGCGCGCCCGCCGGGGGTGATTCACCCCTCCACTTT. As protein: CASSAPAGGDSPLHF. Filled out from reference TRBV5-1 and TRBJ1-6, the complete variable domain reads KAGVTQTPRYLIKTRGQQVTLSCSPISGHRSVSWYQQTPGQGLQFLFEYFSETQRNKGNFPGRFSGRQFSNSRSEMNVSTLELGDSALYLCASSAPAGGDSPLHFGNGTRLTVT.

The CDR3 DNA reads as TGTGCCAGCAGTTCTGGACGCATCCAAGATACGCAGTATTTT. It yields the protein CASSSGRIQDTQYF. V usage is TRBV28 and J usage is TRBJ2-3; no clear D gene. Germline CDR1 MDHEN, CDR2 SYDVKM. V was clipped by 4 bases and J by 5 bases, with 13 bases between them. This CDR3 has 14 residues.

The chain couples TRBV5-4 to TRBJ1-2; the D gene is possibly TRBD1 (6 bases). With 6 bases removed from V and 7 bases from J, the gap between germline ends came to 16 bases. Germline CDR1 is SGHNT and CDR2 is YYREEE (reference sequence). The CDR3 runs 13 residues. The CDR3 sequence: CASNLGGSFGYTF. DNA for the CDR3: TGTGCCAGCAACCTAGGGGGAAGCTTTGGCTACACCTTC.

The chain couples TRBV5-1 to TRBJ2-1, with 9 positions matching TRBD2. CDR3 length: 16 residues. The J segment lost 5 bases and the V segment lost 5 bases, leaving 11 bases of the junction unmatched. Germline CDR1 SGHRS, CDR2 YFSETQ. This CDR3 is CASSKLFAGGNNEQFF. In DNA form, the CDR3 reads TGCGCCAGCAGTAAGCTTTTCGCGGGAGGGAACAATGAGCAGTTCTTC.

J is TRBJ2-2 and V is TRBV6-1; the D call may be TRBD1 or TRBD2 (5 bases each). Trimming took 4 bases from V and 2 from J, leaving 20 bases between them. Germline assignment: CDR1 MNHNS and CDR2 SASEGT. CDR3 length: 18 residues. The CDR3 nucleotides are TGTGCCAGCAGTGGGACCCTTGGGACCAACTATAACACCGGGGAGCTGTTTTTT. It translates to CASSGTLGTNYNTGELFF.

The chain links TRBV11-3 to TRBJ2-1, with D perhaps matching TRBD2 (6 bases). Trimming took off 0 bases at V and 0 bases at J, with 18 bases between the two ends. Germline lookup yields CDR1 SGHNT and CDR2 YENEEA. The CDR3 totals 19 residues. The CDR3 DNA is TGTGCCAGCAGCTTAGATGCTGGTAGGGAGGCTAGCTCCTACAATGAGCAGTTCTTC. Translated, it gives CASSLDAGREASSYNEQFF.

This chain uses TRBV4-1 with TRBJ2-3, with 7 bases aligning to TRBD1. The J segment lost 4 bases and the V segment lost 6 bases, leaving 4 bases of the junction unmatched. CDR3 size: 13 residues. Germline CDR1 reads MGHRA; CDR2 reads YSYEKL. CDR3 coding DNA: TGCGCCAGCAGTCATCAGGGGGCAGATACGCAGTATTTT. It encodes CASSHQGADTQYF.

This chain uses TRBV5-6 with TRBJ2-7; TRBD1 matches at 8 bases. Germline CDR1 SGHDT, CDR2 YYEEEE. The CDR3 loop spans 15 amino acids. V trimming: 3 bases; J trimming: 4 bases; junction bases outside the gene matches: 9. This chain's CDR3 is CASSSGTGDFYEQYF. DNA of the CDR3: TGTGCCAGCAGCTCTGGGACAGGCGATTTTTACGAGCAGTACTTC.

A note on this clone: A read error may produce the germline difference seen at one junction end. This chain links TRBV10-1 with TRBJ2-5; possibly TRBD2 for D (5 bases). The CDR3 contains 15 residues. Germline CDR1 is WNHNN and CDR2 is SYGVQD (reference sequence). The CDR3 reads CASRDGGRRWETQYF. Here the CDR3 DNA reads TGCGCCAGCCGTGACGGCGGGCGAAGGTGGGAGACCCAGTACTTC.

Details on this clone: In the same sample, other DNA sequences code for this CDR3. The chain couples TRBV6-1 to TRBJ1-3; the D gene is possibly TRBD1 (6 bases). CDR1 is MNHNS, CDR2 SASEGT, per germline. The CDR3 runs to 16 residues. V lost 6 bases to trimming and J lost 3 bases, with 18 bases between them. Here the CDR3 DNA reads TGTGCCAGCAGCGAAAGCGGGGGGGCCGGTGGAAACACCATATATTTT. Translation: CASSESGGAGGNTIYF.

CDR3 DNA sequence: TGTGCCAGCAGCTTAGGCCGGGTTTTGGCTCAGAACACTGAAGCTTTCTTT. It translates to CASSLGRVLAQNTEAFF. The chain recombines TRBV7-8 with TRBJ1-1; D gene uncertain. The CDR3 totals 17 residues. Germline assignment: CDR1 SGHVS and CDR2 FQNEAQ. The V and J ends lost 1 base and 1 base respectively, with 16 bases between them.

This clone was counted a single time. J is TRBJ2-1 and V is TRBV7-8, with TRBD1 matching over 8 bases. Germline V gene sequence: CDR1 SGHVS, CDR2 FQNEAQ. The CDR3 is made up of 15 amino acids. Trimming cost V 1 base and J 9 bases; bases outside gene matches: 8. CDR3 nucleotides: TGTGCCAGCAGCTTAGACGCCAGGGGGCTCGGTGAGCAGTTCTTC. It codes for CASSLDARGLGEQFF. Full variable domain (missing parts from reference TRBV7-8 and TRBJ2-1): GAGVSQSPRYKVAKRGQDVALRCDPISGHVSLFWYQQALGQGPEFLTYFQNEAQLDKSGLPSDRFFAERPEGSVSTLKIQRTQQEDSAVYLCASSLDARGLGEQFFGPGTRLTVL.

The CDR3 nucleotides read TGCAGCGTGGGAGAGCGGGGGGAGCCCCAGCATTTT. As protein: CSVGERGEPQHF. The V call is TRBV29-1, the J call TRBJ1-5; maybe TRBD1 (5 bases). The V end lost 6 bases, the J end lost 8 bases, and 14 bases lay between the germline ends. From germline, CDR1 is SQVTM and CDR2 ANQGSEA. This CDR3 region has 12 residues.

The CDR3 spells CASSVRWESGEQYF. In DNA form, the CDR3 reads TGTGCCAGCAGCGTGAGGTGGGAAAGTGGGGAGCAGTACTTC. J is TRBJ2-7 and V is TRBV9, with D unclear. CDR1 SGDLS and CDR2 YYNGEE come from the germline V gene. The ends were cut back, 2 bases at V and 7 bases at J, with 16 bases in the middle. This CDR3 contains 14 residues.